The subject of this entry is one TCR beta chain. Clones were read by immunoSEQ multiplex PCR, and TCRdb kept only the in-frame ones, dropping some. The table records about 80,000 clones, approximately 94% of them present only once. The data belong to a study of T cell changes during pregnancy in multiple sclerosis. Germline-derived CDR1 and CDR2 are MDHEN and SYDVKM. CDR3 length: 14 amino acids. V lost 5 bases and J 0 bases, leaving 10 bases between the germline ends. Sample: CD4+ T cells from peripheral blood mononuclear cells, taken before pregnancy. The clonotype originates from a female donor with multiple sclerosis, enrolled in a pregnancy study. The chain combines TRBV28 with TRBJ1-1, with D tentatively TRBD1 (5 bases). For the CDR3, the DNA is TGTGCCAGCAGTCCTCAGGACATGAACACTGAAGCTTTCTTT. This translates into CASSPQDMNTEAFF.